The 28 T cell receptor beta chains reported below all come from one sample, sequenced in a study of beta chain features in type 1 diabetes. Since all of the isolated RNA was reverse transcribed, expressed TCRB transcripts were what got sequenced. Sequenced by immunoSEQ multiplex PCR; TCRdb stores in-frame clones only, minus some. The top ten clones hold 1.3% of a sample with over 120,000 clones, over 9.5% of them seen once. The sequenced sample consisted of naive CD4+ T cells from blood. These receptors all come from a man aged 18 to 35 in good health.

This clone was picked up a small number of times. CDR3 DNA sequence: TGTGCCAGCGTGTCCGGGACAGGCGGGAATCAGCCCCAGCATTTT. Translated, it gives CASVSGTGGNQPQHF. The gene calls are TRBV2 and TRBJ1-5; 8 bases fit TRBD1. The CDR3 contains 15 residues. The V and J ends lost 8 bases and 4 bases, in that order; junction bases with no gene match: 10. Germline CDR1 SNHLY, CDR2 FYNNEI.

This clone was picked up a small number of times. This chain uses TRBV2 with TRBJ2-7; D may be TRBD2 (6 bases). Trimming removed 0 bases at V and 6 bases at J, with 15 bases between. There are 15 residues in the CDR3. CDR1 and CDR2 (germline): SNHLY, FYNNEI. In nucleotides, the CDR3 is TGTGCCAGCAGTGAAGCGCGGGCTAGCGTGGGCGAGCAGTACTTC. It translates to CASSEARASVGEQYF. The full variable domain, in which reference TRBV2 and TRBJ2-7 provide the parts outside the CDR3, is EPEVTQTPSHQVTQMGQEVILRCVPISNHLYFYWYRQILGQKVEFLVSFYNNEISEKSEIFDDQFSVERPDGSNFTLKIRSTKLEDSAMYFCASSEARASVGEQYFGPGTRLTVT.

This clone was recorded many times. The rearrangement links TRBV7-9 to TRBJ2-7, with a possible D match to TRBD1 (6 bases). V lost 4 bases and J lost 0, with 10 bases in between. Germline assignment: CDR1 SEHNR and CDR2 FQNEAQ (reference sequence). This CDR3 is 14 amino acids long. The CDR3 sequence: CASSSTGHSYEQYF. CDR3 in DNA: TGTGCCAGCAGCTCGACGGGACACTCCTACGAGCAGTACTTC.

This clone was seen at least ten times. V usage is TRBV7-2 and J usage is TRBJ2-1, with 8 bases fitting TRBD2. In germline, CDR1 is SGHTA, CDR2 FQGNSA. CDR3 length equals 11 residues. Trimming removed 8 bases from V and 7 bases from J; junction bases left unmatched: 1. The CDR3 DNA follows: TGTGCCAGCGTAGCGGGGAATGAGCAGTTCTTC. Encoded protein: CASVAGNEQFF.

This clone has a handful of counts. The V gene is TRBV7-2, the J gene TRBJ2-5; D uncertain. The length of the CDR3 is 13 residues. The V gene's germline CDR1 is SGHTA and CDR2 FQGNSA. V shed 2 bases and J shed 2 bases, with 6 bases lying between them. Here the CDR3 DNA reads TGTGCCAGCAGCTTACTAGTTCAAGAGACCCAGTACTTC. This translates into CASSLLVQETQYF.

The gene calls are TRBV9 and TRBJ2-7; possibly TRBD1 for D (5 bases). V gave up 0 bases and J gave up 6 bases, with 10 bases separating them. This CDR3 contains 13 residues. Per the germline V gene, CDR1 is SGDLS and CDR2 is YYNGEE. The CDR3 spells CASSVEGISEQYF. The CDR3 coding sequence is TGTGCCAGCAGCGTAGAGGGGATTAGCGAGCAGTACTTC.

This clone was detected a few times. The CDR3 spells CASSFDRDRAYEQYF. In nucleotides, the CDR3 is TGTGCCAGCAGCTTCGACCGGGACAGGGCCTACGAGCAGTACTTC. The chain is built from TRBV11-2 and TRBJ2-7; 9 bases fit TRBD1. After removal of 3 bases from V and 2 bases from J, the junction contained 5 bases not matched to a gene. CDR3 size: 15 residues. In germline, CDR1 is SGHAT, CDR2 FQNNGV.

This clone was counted only a few times. The rearrangement uses TRBV5-4 and TRBJ2-7, with D maybe TRBD2 (7 bases). V lost 6 bases and J 0 bases, leaving 16 bases between the germline ends. The CDR3 consists of 15 residues. Germline V gene lookup returns CDR1 SGHNT and CDR2 YYREEE (reference sequence). The CDR3 is CASTPGGQPSYEQYF. The CDR3 DNA is TGTGCCAGCACCCCCGGGGGGCAACCCTCCTACGAGCAGTACTTC.

This clone was observed a handful of times. This chain connects TRBV4-3 to TRBJ1-4; TRBD1 might be the D (6 bases). V was cut by 0 bases and J by 2 bases, with 16 bases left in between. Germline V gives CDR1 LGHNA, CDR2 YSLEER. The CDR3 is made up of 18 amino acids. In DNA form, the CDR3 reads TGCGCCAGCAGCCAAGATTTGGGCAGGGGAGTCACTAATGAAAAACTGTTTTTT. Amino acid sequence: CASSQDLGRGVTNEKLFF.

The chain couples TRBV6-6 to TRBJ1-4; 9 bases align to TRBD1. With 5 bases clipped from V and 5 bases from J, the junction kept 9 bases outside the gene matches. This CDR3 is 16 amino acids long. Germline values: CDR1 MNHNY, CDR2 SVGAGI (reference sequence). CDR3 coding DNA: TGTGCCAGCAGTCCCCGAGGGACAGGGAACAATGAAAAACTGTTTTTT. Translation: CASSPRGTGNNEKLFF.

This clone has only a few counts. The rearrangement uses TRBV7-9 and TRBJ1-6; TRBD1 is a possible D gene (5 bases). Trimming left V 8 bases short and J 7 bases short, with 15 bases between. This CDR3 contains 14 residues. CDR1 SEHNR and CDR2 FQNEAQ come from the germline V gene (reference sequence). CDR3 residues: CASEARGTNSPLHF. CDR3 bases: TGTGCCAGCGAAGCTAGGGGAACGAATTCACCCCTCCACTTT.

The chain recombines TRBV7-6 with TRBJ1-4; D is uncertain. The CDR3 has 14 amino acids. Deletions cut 0 bases from V and 8 bases from J, with 10 bases between. Germline V lookup: CDR1 SGHVS, CDR2 FNYEAQ. The CDR3 loop reads CASSLATPGEKLFF. Written as DNA, the CDR3 is TGTGCCAGCAGCTTAGCGACCCCGGGGGAAAAACTGTTTTTT.

This clone was seen only a few times. V gene TRBV28 combines with J gene TRBJ2-3; 10 bases line up with TRBD2. V lost 4 bases, J lost 2 bases, and 9 bases stayed unmatched. Germline-derived CDR1 and CDR2 are MDHEN and SYDVKM. This CDR3 has 17 amino acids. CDR3 DNA: TGTGCCAGCAGTTCCTCCTATAGCGGGGGGCTCACAGATACGCAGTATTTT. It translates to CASSSSYSGGLTDTQYF.

Only one count was recorded for this clone. The chain combines TRBV5-1 with TRBJ1-2; D gene ambiguous. The CDR3 extends over 13 amino acids. The V end was cut by 0 bases, the J end by 8 bases, with 11 bases between. The germline CDR1 and CDR2 sequences are SGHRS and YFSETQ. The CDR3 bases are TGCGCCAGCAGCTTGGAGAGGAGTAGCGGCTACACCTTC. This sequence encodes CASSLERSSGYTF. The full variable domain, rest sourced from reference TRBV5-1 and TRBJ1-2, is KAGVTQTPRYLIKTRGQQVTLSCSPISGHRSVSWYQQTPGQGLQFLFEYFSETQRNKGNFPGRFSGRQFSNSRSEMNVSTLELGDSALYLCASSLERSSGYTFGSGTRLTVV.

The chain has TRBV6-1 and TRBJ2-5; the match to TRBD1 covers 9 bases. The J segment lost 4 bases and the V segment lost 3 bases, leaving 6 bases of the junction unmatched. There are 15 residues in the CDR3. Germline V gene sequence: CDR1 MNHNS, CDR2 SASEGT. The CDR3 DNA sequence: TGTGCCAGCAGTGAGGGACAGGGATTTGGAGAGACCCAGTACTTC. Protein sequence: CASSEGQGFGETQYF.

This clone occurred a few times. The V gene is TRBV4-2, the J gene TRBJ1-2; D is possibly TRBD1 (5 bases). Trimming left V 0 bases short and J 7 bases short, with 18 bases between. The CDR3 consists of 16 residues. Germline V gene sequence: CDR1 LGHNA, CDR2 YNFKEQ. The CDR3 bases are TGTGCCAGCAGCCAAGATTCGAGGGCGGGGGGAACTGGCTACACCTTC. Residues: CASSQDSRAGGTGYTF.

This clone turned up a few times. This sample includes further DNA sequences coding for the same CDR3. The chain combines TRBV5-1 with TRBJ2-5; 7 nucleotides line up with TRBD1. The germline gives CDR1 SGHRS, CDR2 YFSETQ. Trimming at V came to 2 bases and at J to 2 bases, leaving 3 bases not matched to a gene. The CDR3 length is 14 residues. The CDR3 DNA is TGCGCCAGCAGCTTAGGGACAGTTCAAGAGACCCAGTACTTC. Its protein product is CASSLGTVQETQYF.

This clone was detected a few times. V is TRBV5-4 and J is TRBJ2-5; 10 positions agree with TRBD1. This CDR3 comprises 16 residues. Germline-derived CDR1 and CDR2 are SGHNT and YYREEE (reference sequence). Trimming removed 4 bases from V and 0 bases from J; junction bases left unmatched: 6. CDR3 in DNA: TGTGCCAGCAGCCGGAGGACAGGGGGGAACCAAGAGACCCAGTACTTC. It specifies CASSRRTGGNQETQYF.

This chain uses TRBV5-8 with TRBJ2-5; 7 bases match TRBD2. V was clipped by 4 bases and J by 5 bases; unmatched bases: 5. The CDR3 consists of 13 residues. Per the germline V gene, CDR1 is SGHTS and CDR2 is YDEGEE. The CDR3 DNA reads TGTGCCAGCAGCCCGGGACTACGTGAGACCCAGTACTTC. Encoded protein: CASSPGLRETQYF.

V is TRBV5-1 and J is TRBJ2-3; TRBD2 matches at 9 bases. The V segment lost 2 bases and the J segment 1 base; nucleotides outside the gene matches: 2. This CDR3 contains 15 residues. Germline CDR1 reads SGHRS; CDR2 reads YFSETQ. The CDR3 region is CASSFIAGGTDTQYF. CDR3 sequence (DNA): TGCGCCAGCAGCTTTATAGCGGGGGGCACAGATACGCAGTATTTT. The variable domain in full, completed from reference TRBV5-1 and TRBJ2-3, reads KAGVTQTPRYLIKTRGQQVTLSCSPISGHRSVSWYQQTPGQGLQFLFEYFSETQRNKGNFPGRFSGRQFSNSRSEMNVSTLELGDSALYLCASSFIAGGTDTQYFGPGTRLTVL.

The V gene is TRBV5-1, the J gene TRBJ2-7, with 11 bases identical to TRBD1. CDR1 is SGHRS, CDR2 YFSETQ, per germline. V was clipped by 4 bases and J by 3 bases; unmatched bases: 3. The CDR3 runs to 14 residues. CDR3 protein: CASSTGTGGYEQYF. The CDR3 coding sequence is TGCGCCAGCAGCACCGGGACAGGGGGCTACGAGCAGTACTTC. The full variable domain, completed using reference TRBV5-1 and TRBJ2-7, is KAGVTQTPRYLIKTRGQQVTLSCSPISGHRSVSWYQQTPGQGLQFLFEYFSETQRNKGNFPGRFSGRQFSNSRSEMNVSTLELGDSALYLCASSTGTGGYEQYFGPGTRLTVT.

This clone occurred a few times. This chain links TRBV9 with TRBJ1-6; D gene ambiguous. Trimming removed 0 bases at V and 1 base at J, with 11 bases between. The CDR3 extends over 17 amino acids. Looked up from germline, CDR1 is SGDLS and CDR2 is YYNGEE. The CDR3 region has the DNA TGTGCCAGCAGCGTAGGACCCGACTCATCCTATAATTCACCCCTCCACTTT. Translated: CASSVGPDSSYNSPLHF.

Only a few counts were recorded for this clone. The V and J genes are TRBV15 and TRBJ1-3; D not certain. Germline V gene data show CDR1 as LNHNV and CDR2 as YYDKDF (reference sequence). The germline V and J ends were trimmed by 0 bases and 14 bases, with 14 bases remaining between them. This CDR3 region has 13 residues. CDR3 DNA sequence: TGTGCCACCAGCAGAGATAAATTGAGGGCTCTATATTTT. This codes for CATSRDKLRALYF.

The chain recombines TRBV2 with TRBJ1-3, with unresolved D. V was clipped by 2 bases and J by 0 bases, with 11 bases between them. The CDR3 is 16 amino acids. Germline V gene data show CDR1 as SNHLY and CDR2 as FYNNEI. This chain's CDR3 is CASSELPFSSGNTIYF. For the CDR3, the DNA is TGTGCCAGCAGTGAACTCCCGTTTAGCTCTGGAAACACCATATATTTT.

This clone appeared a few times. The CDR3 region has the DNA TGTGCCAGCAGTTTGCCGGTATACAGCGGGGGCCATAGCTCCTACAATGAGCAGTTCTTC. Its translation: CASSLPVYSGGHSSYNEQFF. The chain is built from TRBV27 and TRBJ2-1, with 8 bases that match TRBD2. V lost 3 bases and J lost 0; bases outside the gene matches: 16. Germline values: CDR1 MNHEY, CDR2 SMNVEV (reference sequence). This CDR3 is 20 amino acids long.

DNA for the CDR3: TGCAGTCATGACAGTTACAATGAGCAGTTCTTC. Protein product: CSHDSYNEQFF. This rearrangement joins TRBV20-1 to TRBJ2-1; tentatively, D is TRBD1 (5 bases). The ends were cut back, 8 bases at V and 4 bases at J, with 9 bases in the middle. This CDR3 has 11 amino acids. Germline V gene lookup returns CDR1 DFQATT and CDR2 SNEGSKA (reference sequence).

The chain recombines TRBV9 with TRBJ2-3; the match to TRBD2 covers 11 bases. V dropped 0 bases and J dropped 2; count of bases not matched to a gene: 11. The germline V gene encodes CDR1 SGDLS and CDR2 YYNGEE. This CDR3 has 19 amino acids. The CDR3 DNA sequence: TGTGCCAGCAGCGTAGGCGCACTAGCGGGGGCATCGTACACAGATACGCAGTATTTT. It encodes CASSVGALAGASYTDTQYF.

This clone was seen a handful of times. The chain recombines TRBV18 with TRBJ2-5; 8 bases map to TRBD2. The V gene's germline CDR1 is KGHSH and CDR2 LQKENI. CDR3 size: 13 residues. The J segment lost 5 bases and the V segment lost 6 bases, leaving 5 bases of the junction unmatched. The DNA for the CDR3 is TGTGCCAGCTCCTTAGCGGGGTCGGAGACCCAGTACTTC. Protein: CASSLAGSETQYF.